The 5 T cell receptor beta chains given below trace back to one sample, sequenced in a study of blood T cell repertoires in COVID-19. The assay was immunoSEQ multiplex PCR, and TCRdb's table has in-frame clones only and misses some. This sample has 150,000 to 190,000 clones, with approximately 86% found just once. Sequenced material: peripheral blood. These receptors were collected from a woman in her 70s with acute or convalescent COVID-19.

The chain carries TRBV27 and TRBJ1-6; D ambiguous. The germline gives CDR1 MNHEY, CDR2 SMNVEV (reference sequence). There are 9 residues in the CDR3. Trimming removed 10 bases at V and 12 bases at J, with 7 bases between. CDR3 protein: CATRGPLHF. In DNA, the CDR3 is TGTGCCACCCGAGGACCCCTCCACTTT.

This chain's CDR3 is CASRTNRGNNYGYTF. CDR3 DNA: TGTGCCAGTAGAACAAACAGGGGAAACAACTATGGCTACACCTTC. The J gene is TRBJ1-2, the V gene TRBV19, with 7 positions matching TRBD1. With V trimmed by 6 bases and J by 2 bases, 9 bases remained unmatched. The CDR3 has 15 residues. Germline CDR1 LNHDA, CDR2 SQIVND (reference sequence).

V and J are TRBV18 and TRBJ2-3; 15 bases map to TRBD2. V shed 5 bases, J shed 0 bases, and the junction held 15 bases outside the gene matches. Germline-derived CDR1 and CDR2 are KGHSH and LQKENI. There are 21 residues in the CDR3. The DNA for the CDR3 is TGTGCCAGCTCATCTATGCTCCCCGGGACTAGCGGGGGGTCTAGCACAGATACGCAGTATTTT. Translating gives CASSSMLPGTSGGSSTDTQYF.

The CDR3 is CASTRIMNTEAFF. The CDR3 coding sequence is TGCGCCAGCACGAGGATAATGAACACTGAAGCTTTCTTT. The V call is TRBV23-1, the J call TRBJ1-1; no clear D. TRBV23-1 is given ORF status, its function remaining uncertain. CDR3 size: 13 residues. V was shortened by 7 bases and J by 0 bases, with 9 bases between the two germline ends.

The genes are TRBV5-1 and TRBJ1-1; TRBD1 matches at 7 bases. Germline CDR1 is SGHRS and CDR2 is YFSETQ. This CDR3 is 17 amino acids long. J gave up 5 bases and V 3 bases, and 16 bases lay outside the gene matches. For the CDR3, the DNA is TGCGCCAGCAGCTCATCTGTGACAGGGCCTGAGGGAACTGAAGCTTTCTTT. It encodes CASSSSVTGPEGTEAFF. Looking up the rest from reference TRBV5-1 and TRBJ1-1 gives the full variable domain: KAGVTQTPRYLIKTRGQQVTLSCSPISGHRSVSWYQQTPGQGLQFLFEYFSETQRNKGNFPGRFSGRQFSNSRSEMNVSTLELGDSALYLCASSSSVTGPEGTEAFFGQGTRLTVV.